The 29 T cell receptor beta chains below come from one sample, sequenced in a study of blood T cell repertoires in COVID-19. The table came from immunoSEQ multiplex PCR; TCRdb's copy has only in-frame clones and leaves some out. The table lists roughly 150,000 clones, approximately 87% of them singletons. Sequenced: PBMCs or T cells enriched from blood (not recorded which). All receptors derive from a man in his forties or fifties in a cohort exposed to, infected with or recovered from COVID-19 (not recorded which).

V is TRBV27 and J is TRBJ2-7; TRBD2 matches at 10 bases. From germline, CDR1 is MNHEY and CDR2 SMNVEV (reference sequence). J was trimmed by 2 bases and V by 4 bases; bases with no gene match: 8. The CDR3 is made up of 16 amino acids. This CDR3 is CASSYAIAGGTYEQYF. The DNA of the CDR3 is TGTGCCAGCAGTTACGCAATAGCGGGAGGAACCTACGAGCAGTACTTC.

This rearrangement joins TRBV2 to TRBJ2-1, with a weak D call TRBD1 (5 bases). Trimming shortened V by 6 bases and J by 10 bases, and 10 bases separated the two germline ends. The CDR3 has 11 amino acids. Germline V gene sequence: CDR1 SNHLY, CDR2 FYNNEI. DNA for the CDR3: TGTGCCAGCAGCAAACAGGTAGAGCAGTTCTTC. It specifies CASSKQVEQFF.

The chain recombines TRBV24-1 with TRBJ1-2; D might be TRBD1 (5 bases). Between the trimmed V and J ends, which lost 8 bases and 1 base, there was a span of 19 bases. Germline V gives CDR1 KGHDR, CDR2 SFDVKD. This CDR3 is 16 amino acids long. DNA for the CDR3: TGTGCCACCAAGTCAGAGGCGACAGCCTATAACTATGGCTACACCTTC. Protein sequence: CATKSEATAYNYGYTF.

The chain combines TRBV27 with TRBJ2-7; the D gene is possibly TRBD1 (7 bases). Germline CDR1 MNHEY, CDR2 SMNVEV (reference sequence). The V and J ends lost 4 bases and 1 base respectively, with 23 bases between them. The CDR3 is 18 amino acids. CDR3 in DNA: TGTGCCAGCAGTTCTTCCGCCCCTTCGACAGGGAGGTCCTACGAGCAGTACTTC. Translated, it gives CASSSSAPSTGRSYEQYF.

V is TRBV27 and J is TRBJ1-5; TRBD1 matches 10 bases. Trimming cost V 6 bases and J 4 bases; bases outside gene matches: 6. Germline-derived CDR1 and CDR2 are MNHEY and SMNVEV (reference sequence). CDR3 length: 15 residues. CDR3 nucleotide sequence: TGTGCCAGCAGCTTCGGGACAGGGGTTAATCAGCCCCAGCATTTT. This sequence encodes CASSFGTGVNQPQHF.

The rearrangement links TRBV19 to TRBJ1-1; 10 nucleotides match TRBD1. Trimming cost V 5 bases and J 0 bases; bases outside gene matches: 6. CDR1 is LNHDA, CDR2 SQIVND, per germline (reference sequence). The CDR3 is 16 residues long. CDR3 coding DNA: TGTGCCAGTAGTGCAGGACAGGGGGGGATGAACACTGAAGCTTTCTTT. Protein product: CASSAGQGGMNTEAFF.

The chain uses TRBV18 and TRBJ2-1, with D unclear. Germline CDR1 KGHSH, CDR2 LQKENI. Trimming shortened V by 5 bases and J by 3 bases, and 11 bases separated the two germline ends. This CDR3 region has 14 residues. This CDR3 reads CASSSTYSYNEQFF. In DNA form, the CDR3 reads TGTGCCAGCTCATCAACCTACAGCTACAATGAGCAGTTCTTC.

The V and J genes are TRBV18 and TRBJ1-1; the D is unclear. The germline gives CDR1 KGHSH, CDR2 LQKENI. The CDR3 length is 14 residues. Trimming took 3 bases from V and 1 from J, leaving 9 bases between them. This chain's CDR3 is CASSPVEGNTEAFF. CDR3 coding DNA: TGTGCCAGCTCACCGGTCGAGGGGAACACTGAAGCTTTCTTT.

This rearrangement joins TRBV29-1 to TRBJ1-2, with D uncertain. The CDR3 length is 11 residues. Germline CDR1 and CDR2: SQVTM and ANQGSEA. With 7 bases removed from V and 6 bases from J, the gap between germline ends came to 12 bases. The CDR3 sequence: CSARTGNGYTF. CDR3 bases: TGCAGCGCTCGCACGGGGAATGGCTACACCTTC.

The rearrangement uses TRBV12-5 and TRBJ2-3, with 14 bases that match TRBD2. CDR1 and CDR2 from the germline V gene are LGHNT and FRNRAP. Trimming at V came to 5 bases and at J to 5 bases, leaving 3 bases not matched to a gene. The CDR3 runs to 15 residues. DNA of the CDR3: TGTGCTAGTGGTGCCGGGACTAGCGGGGGAGATACGCAGTATTTT. It is translated as CASGAGTSGGDTQYF.

The gene calls are TRBV5-1 and TRBJ2-5; a possible D gene is TRBD2 (7 bases). The ends were cut back, 2 bases at V and 5 bases at J, with 13 bases in the middle. This CDR3 comprises 14 residues. Germline V gives CDR1 SGHRS, CDR2 YFSETQ. This CDR3 reads CASSLGGAQETQYF. Written as DNA, the CDR3 is TGCGCCAGCAGCTTAGGGGGGGCCCAGGAGACCCAGTACTTC.

In its sample, this clone was seen a few times. This sequence joins TRBV7-8 and TRBJ1-1; D gene unclear. V lost 5 bases to trimming and J lost 4 bases, with 8 bases between them. The CDR3 is 12 amino acids. CDR1 is SGHVS, CDR2 FQNEAQ, per germline. In nucleotides, the CDR3 is TGTGCCAGCAGCCCAGATGGCACTGAAGCTTTCTTT. It specifies CASSPDGTEAFF. The whole variable domain, filled in from reference TRBV7-8 and TRBJ1-1, reads GAGVSQSPRYKVAKRGQDVALRCDPISGHVSLFWYQQALGQGPEFLTYFQNEAQLDKSGLPSDRFFAERPEGSVSTLKIQRTQQEDSAVYLCASSPDGTEAFFGQGTRLTVV.

The chain couples TRBV6-5 to TRBJ2-7, with 7 bases fitting TRBD2. CDR1 is MNHEY and CDR2 is SVGAGI in the germline V gene. With V trimmed by 0 bases and J by 2 bases, 4 bases remained unmatched. This CDR3 is 15 amino acids long. The CDR3 loop is CASSYSSGTPYEQYF. CDR3 sequence (DNA): TGTGCCAGCAGTTACTCCAGCGGGACCCCCTACGAGCAGTACTTC.

The chain is built from TRBV5-1 and TRBJ2-3; TRBD2 matches 12 bases. The V gene end was trimmed by 4 bases and the J gene end by 4 bases; junction bases not matched to a gene: 10. The CDR3 totals 17 residues. Germline assignment: CDR1 SGHRS and CDR2 YFSETQ. The CDR3: CASSPPTSGGPPDTQYF. CDR3 nucleotide sequence: TGCGCCAGCAGCCCTCCCACTAGCGGGGGGCCCCCAGATACGCAGTATTTT.

This chain links TRBV5-1 with TRBJ2-7; TRBD1 might be the D (7 bases). Germline V lookup: CDR1 SGHRS, CDR2 YFSETQ. The CDR3 extends over 12 amino acids. The V end lost 3 bases, the J end lost 12 bases, and 16 bases lay between the germline ends. This CDR3 reads CASSWGQGGSYF. In DNA form, the CDR3 reads TGCGCCAGCAGCTGGGGGCAGGGGGGCTCGTACTTC.

This clone was counted once. The chain joins TRBV2 to TRBJ1-2; D is possibly TRBD1 (5 bases). The length of the CDR3 is 11 residues. Trimming removed 5 bases at V and 7 bases at J, with 8 bases between. Germline V gene sequence: CDR1 SNHLY, CDR2 FYNNEI. This chain's CDR3 is CASSLDSGYTF. In DNA, the CDR3 is TGTGCCAGCAGTTTAGACAGTGGCTACACCTTC. The full variable domain, with the rest looked up from reference TRBV2 and TRBJ1-2, is EPEVTQTPSHQVTQMGQEVILRCVPISNHLYFYWYRQILGQKVEFLVSFYNNEISEKSEIFDDQFSVERPDGSNFTLKIRSTKLEDSAMYFCASSLDSGYTFGSGTRLTVV.

The chain joins TRBV5-6 to TRBJ2-3; 8 bases match TRBD2. CDR3 size: 15 residues. V dropped 1 base and J dropped 0; count of bases not matched to a gene: 1. Looked up from germline, CDR1 is SGHDT and CDR2 is YYEEEE. The CDR3 DNA reads as TGTGCCAGCAGCTTGCCTAGCGGGAGCACAGATACGCAGTATTTT. Its translation is CASSLPSGSTDTQYF. Drawing the rest from reference TRBV5-6 and TRBJ2-3, the complete variable domain is DAGVTQSPTHLIKTRGQQVTLRCSPKSGHDTVSWYQQALGQGPQFIFQYYEEEERQRGNFPDRFSGHQFPNYSSELNVNALLLGDSALYLCASSLPSGSTDTQYFGPGTRLTVL.

The chain joins TRBV30 to TRBJ1-1, with no clear D. The germline CDR1 and CDR2 sequences are GTSNPN and SVGIG (reference sequence). The CDR3 has 12 amino acids. The V end lost 3 bases, the J end lost 1 base, and 6 bases lay between the germline ends. The CDR3 sequence: CAWSRRNTEAFF. CDR3 DNA sequence: TGTGCCTGGAGCCGCAGGAACACTGAAGCTTTCTTT.

The chain combines TRBV19 with TRBJ1-1; D is unclear. The germline V and J ends were trimmed by 5 bases and 4 bases, with 11 bases remaining between them. Germline CDR1 reads LNHDA; CDR2 reads SQIVND (reference sequence). This CDR3 is built from 13 residues. CDR3 loop: CASSPTVSTEAFF. The CDR3 region has the DNA TGTGCCAGTAGTCCCACAGTCTCCACTGAAGCTTTCTTT.

The chain carries TRBV4-1 and TRBJ2-7, with D tentatively TRBD2 (7 bases). This CDR3 has 16 residues. V was trimmed by 4 bases and J by 5 bases, leaving 21 bases between them. Germline loops: CDR1 MGHRA, CDR2 YSYEKL. CDR3 DNA sequence: TGCGCCAGCAGCCGCATACCCGGGGGGCGCCTCGACGAGCAGTACTTC. It specifies CASSRIPGGRLDEQYF.

The J gene is TRBJ1-2, the V gene TRBV10-3; 7 bases fit TRBD1. J gave up 8 bases and V 3 bases, and 3 bases lay outside the gene matches. Looked up from germline, CDR1 is ENHRY and CDR2 is SYGVKD. The CDR3 extends over 12 amino acids. The CDR3 nucleotides read TGTGCCATCAGTGAACAGGGGTGGGGCTACACCTTC. Residues: CAISEQGWGYTF.

As to this clone: The sample has other DNA sequences that encode this CDR3 too. The chain employs TRBV27 and TRBJ2-7; 8 bases align to TRBD2. V gave up 5 bases and J gave up 2 bases; unmatched junction bases: 5. Looked up from germline, CDR1 is MNHEY and CDR2 is SMNVEV (reference sequence). The CDR3 is 14 amino acids. CDR3 bases: TGTGCCAGCAGTCCCGGGACTAGACCCTACGAGCAGTACTTC. This codes for CASSPGTRPYEQYF.

This clone has just a few counts. The rearrangement joins TRBV7-2 to TRBJ2-7; D perhaps matches TRBD1 (5 bases). The CDR3 is made up of 15 amino acids. The V and J ends lost 5 bases and 7 bases respectively, with 21 bases between them. CDR1 and CDR2 (germline): SGHTA, FQGNSA. CDR3 in amino acids: CASSLSGQGMSEQYF. CDR3 in DNA: TGTGCCAGCAGCCTCAGTGGGCAGGGTATGAGTGAGCAGTACTTC.

This clone occurred once. The rearrangement joins TRBV9 to TRBJ2-3, with 9 bases identical to TRBD2. CDR1 is SGDLS, CDR2 YYNGEE, per germline. CDR3 length: 15 residues. J gave up 4 bases and V 4 bases, and 7 bases lay outside the gene matches. The CDR3 nucleotides read TGTGCCAGCAGCCTTAGCGGGAGATCGGCAGATACGCAGTATTTT. Residues: CASSLSGRSADTQYF.

The chain employs TRBV28 and TRBJ2-7, with 8 bases lining up with TRBD1. Germline V gene sequence: CDR1 MDHEN, CDR2 SYDVKM. V trimming: 4 bases; J trimming: 2 bases; junction bases outside the gene matches: 7. The CDR3 has 15 residues. The CDR3 DNA is TGTGCCAGCAGTTCCCTCGGGACAGGAACCTACGAGCAGTACTTC. The encoded protein is CASSSLGTGTYEQYF.

The V and J genes are TRBV11-2 and TRBJ1-2; D gene ambiguous. The CDR3 extends over 14 amino acids. CDR1 SGHAT and CDR2 FQNNGV come from the germline V gene. Trimming left V 0 bases short and J 4 bases short, with 9 bases between. The CDR3 nucleotides are TGTGCCAGCAGCTTAGAGGGCAAACCCTATGGCTACACCTTC. It specifies CASSLEGKPYGYTF.

The chain is built from TRBV9 and TRBJ2-7; 8 bases are a match to TRBD2. This CDR3 comprises 14 residues. Germline V gene lookup returns CDR1 SGDLS and CDR2 YYNGEE. V shed 0 bases and J 7 bases; nucleotides not matched to a gene: 6. The CDR3 sequence: CASSVAGGPREQYF. The CDR3 DNA reads TGTGCCAGCAGCGTAGCGGGGGGGCCAAGGGAGCAGTACTTC.

This chain uses TRBV10-3 with TRBJ2-3; weak D call: TRBD2 (6 bases). V was trimmed by 11 bases and J by 2 bases, leaving 17 bases between them. This CDR3 contains 14 residues. The germline V gene has CDR1 ENHRY and CDR2 SYGVKD. The CDR3 coding sequence is TGTGCCTCATCCCACGGGGGAACCACAGATACGCAGTATTTT. As protein: CASSHGGTTDTQYF.

This clone was seen many times. The CDR3 DNA reads as TGCGCCAGCAGTCAATCCGCCAAAGGACACTCCTACGAGCAGTACTTC. The encoded protein is CASSQSAKGHSYEQYF. The chain has TRBV23-1 and TRBJ2-7; TRBD1 is a possible D gene (5 bases). TRBV23-1 is annotated as an ORF whose role is uncertain. The CDR3 consists of 16 residues. Trimming pared 0 bases from V and 0 bases from J, leaving 12 bases between.